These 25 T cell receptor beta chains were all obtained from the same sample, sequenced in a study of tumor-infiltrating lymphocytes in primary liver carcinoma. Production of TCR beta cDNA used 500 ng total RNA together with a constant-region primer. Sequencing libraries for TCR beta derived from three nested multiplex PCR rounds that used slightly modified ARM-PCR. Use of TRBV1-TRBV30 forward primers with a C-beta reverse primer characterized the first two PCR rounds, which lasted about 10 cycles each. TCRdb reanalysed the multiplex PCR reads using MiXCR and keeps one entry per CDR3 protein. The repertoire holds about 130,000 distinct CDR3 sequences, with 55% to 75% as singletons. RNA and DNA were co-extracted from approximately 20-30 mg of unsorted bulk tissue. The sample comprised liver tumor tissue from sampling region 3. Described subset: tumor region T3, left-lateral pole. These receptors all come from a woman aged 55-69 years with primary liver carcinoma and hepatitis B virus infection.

DNA for the CDR3: TGCGCCAGCAGCTTTGGGGACAGGGCAGATACGCAGTATTTT. This gives the protein CASSFGDRADTQYF. V and J are TRBV5-1 and TRBJ2-3, with 9 bases that match TRBD1. Unmatched junction bases numbered 2, after V lost 2 bases and J lost 4 bases. The CDR3 is made up of 14 amino acids. From germline, CDR1 is SGHRS and CDR2 YFSETQ. Full variable domain (missing parts from reference TRBV5-1 and TRBJ2-3): KAGVTQTPRYLIKTRGQQVTLSCSPISGHRSVSWYQQTPGQGLQFLFEYFSETQRNKGNFPGRFSGRQFSNSRSEMNVSTLELGDSALYLCASSFGDRADTQYFGPGTRLTVL.

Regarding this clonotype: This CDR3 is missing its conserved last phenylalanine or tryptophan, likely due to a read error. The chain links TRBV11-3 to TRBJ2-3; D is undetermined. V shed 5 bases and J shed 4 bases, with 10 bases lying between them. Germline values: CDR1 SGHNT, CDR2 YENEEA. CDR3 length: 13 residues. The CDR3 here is CASSPGEADTQYL. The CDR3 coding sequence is TGTGCCAGCAGCCCCGGCGAGGCAGATACGCAGTATTTA.

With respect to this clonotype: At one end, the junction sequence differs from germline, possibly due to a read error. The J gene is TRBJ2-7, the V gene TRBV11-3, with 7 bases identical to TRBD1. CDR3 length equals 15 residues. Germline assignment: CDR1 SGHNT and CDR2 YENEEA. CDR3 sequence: CASSPVTGSNYEQYF. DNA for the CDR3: TGTGCCAGCAGCCCCGTGACAGGGAGCAACTACGAGCAGTATTTC.

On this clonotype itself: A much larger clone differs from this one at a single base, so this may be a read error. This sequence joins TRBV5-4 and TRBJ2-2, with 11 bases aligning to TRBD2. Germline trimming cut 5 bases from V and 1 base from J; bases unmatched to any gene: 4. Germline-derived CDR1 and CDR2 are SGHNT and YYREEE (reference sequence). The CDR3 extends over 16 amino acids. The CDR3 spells CASRSGTSGNTGELFF. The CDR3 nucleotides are TGTGCCAGCAGGTCCGGGACTAGCGGGAACACCGGGGAGCTGTTTTTT.

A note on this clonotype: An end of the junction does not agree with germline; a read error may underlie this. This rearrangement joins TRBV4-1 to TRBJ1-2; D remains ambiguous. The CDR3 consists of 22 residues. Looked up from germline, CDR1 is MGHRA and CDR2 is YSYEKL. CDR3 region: CAISRFLKGEGRPLVGRGGYTF. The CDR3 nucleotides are TGCGCCATCAGCCGTTTTCTCAAGGGAGAAGGACGGCCCTTGGTCGGTCGGGGAGGCTACACCTTC.

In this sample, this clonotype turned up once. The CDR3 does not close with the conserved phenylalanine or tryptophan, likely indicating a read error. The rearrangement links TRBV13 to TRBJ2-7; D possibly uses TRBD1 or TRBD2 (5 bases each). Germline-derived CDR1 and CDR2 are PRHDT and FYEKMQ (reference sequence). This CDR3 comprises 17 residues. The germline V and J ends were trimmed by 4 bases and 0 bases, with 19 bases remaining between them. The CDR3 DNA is TGTGCCAGCAGCTCGGACGGGACCCGGCGGGCCTCCTACGAGCAGTACTTA. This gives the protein CASSSDGTRRASYEQYL.

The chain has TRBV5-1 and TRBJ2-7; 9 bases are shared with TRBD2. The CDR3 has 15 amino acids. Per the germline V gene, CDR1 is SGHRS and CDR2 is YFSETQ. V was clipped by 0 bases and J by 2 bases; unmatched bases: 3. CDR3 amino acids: CASSLVIAGAYEQYF. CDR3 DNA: TGCGCCAGCAGCTTGGTGATAGCGGGAGCCTACGAGCAGTACTTC.

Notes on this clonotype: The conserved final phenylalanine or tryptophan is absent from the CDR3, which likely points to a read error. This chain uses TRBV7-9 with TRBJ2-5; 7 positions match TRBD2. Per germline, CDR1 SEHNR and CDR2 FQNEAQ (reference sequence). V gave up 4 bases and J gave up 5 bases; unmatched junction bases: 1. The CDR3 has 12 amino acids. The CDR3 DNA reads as TGTGCCAGCAGCTCCGGGAGGGAGACCCAGTACTTA. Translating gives CASSSGRETQYL.

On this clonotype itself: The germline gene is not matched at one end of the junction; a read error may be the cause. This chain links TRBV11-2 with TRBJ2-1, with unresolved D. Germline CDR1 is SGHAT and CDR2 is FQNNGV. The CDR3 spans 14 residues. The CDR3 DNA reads TGTGTCAGCAGCCTAGATAACCAAGGAGTGGATCAGTTCTTC. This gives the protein CVSSLDNQGVDQFF. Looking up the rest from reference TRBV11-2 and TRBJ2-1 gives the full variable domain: EAGVAQSPRYKIIEKRQSVAFWCNPISGHATLYWYQQILGQGPKLLIQFQNNGVVDDSQLPKDRFSAERLKGVDSTLKIQPAKLEDSAVYLCVSSLDNQGVDQFFGPGTRLTVL.

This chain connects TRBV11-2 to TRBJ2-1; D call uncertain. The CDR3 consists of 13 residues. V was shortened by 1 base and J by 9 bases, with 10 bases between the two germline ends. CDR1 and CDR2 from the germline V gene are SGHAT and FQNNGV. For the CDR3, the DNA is TGTGCCAGCAGCTTAGGGCTTCGGACTGAGCAGTTCTTC. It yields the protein CASSLGLRTEQFF.

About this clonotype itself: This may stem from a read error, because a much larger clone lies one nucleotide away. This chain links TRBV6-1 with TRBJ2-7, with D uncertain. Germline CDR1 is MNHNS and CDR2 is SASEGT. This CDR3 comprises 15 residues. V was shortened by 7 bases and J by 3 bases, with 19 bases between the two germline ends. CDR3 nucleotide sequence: TGTGCCAGCATCCTCAGCTCAGACTCGAGCTACGAGCAGTACTTC. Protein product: CASILSSDSSYEQYF.

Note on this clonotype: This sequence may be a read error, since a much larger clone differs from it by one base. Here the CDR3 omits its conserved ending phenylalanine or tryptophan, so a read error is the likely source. Here the CDR3 reads CASAGTGGTGELFI. DNA of the CDR3: TGTGCCAGCGCAGGGACAGGGGGCACCGGGGAGCTGTTTATT. The gene calls are TRBV6-5 and TRBJ2-2; 11 bases line up with TRBD1. Germline lookup yields CDR1 MNHEY and CDR2 SVGAGI. This CDR3 comprises 14 residues. The V segment lost 8 bases and the J segment 4 bases; nucleotides outside the gene matches: 3.

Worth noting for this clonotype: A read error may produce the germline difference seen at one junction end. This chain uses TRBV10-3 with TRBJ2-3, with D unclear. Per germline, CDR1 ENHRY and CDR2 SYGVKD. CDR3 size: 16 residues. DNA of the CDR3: TGTGCCATCAGAGAGTCGGTGGGAATCGGCACAGACACGCAGTATTTT. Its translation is CAIRESVGIGTDTQYF.

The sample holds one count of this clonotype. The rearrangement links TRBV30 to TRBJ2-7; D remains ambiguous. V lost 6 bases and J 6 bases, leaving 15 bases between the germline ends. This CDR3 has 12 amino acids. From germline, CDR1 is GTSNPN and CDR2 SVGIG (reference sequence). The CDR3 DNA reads TGTGCCTGCTGTGTATCGGGTATCGAGCAGTACTTC. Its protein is CACCVSGIEQYF.

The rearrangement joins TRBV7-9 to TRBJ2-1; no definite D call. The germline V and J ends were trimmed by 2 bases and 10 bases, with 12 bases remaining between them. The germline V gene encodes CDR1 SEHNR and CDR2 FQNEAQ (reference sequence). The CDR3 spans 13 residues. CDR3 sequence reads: CASSLRSPMEQFF. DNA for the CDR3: TGTGCCAGCAGCTTACGTAGTCCGATGGAGCAGTTCTTC.

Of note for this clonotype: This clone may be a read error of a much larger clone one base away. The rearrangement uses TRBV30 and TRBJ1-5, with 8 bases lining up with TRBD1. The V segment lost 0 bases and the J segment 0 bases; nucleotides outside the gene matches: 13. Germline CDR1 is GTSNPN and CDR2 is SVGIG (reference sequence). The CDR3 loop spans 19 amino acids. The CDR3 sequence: CAWSVRVTGEGCSNQPQHF. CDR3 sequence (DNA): TGTGCCTGGAGTGTACGGGTGACAGGGGAGGGCTGTAGCAATCAGCCCCAGCATTTT.

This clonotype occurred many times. CDR3 DNA sequence: TGCAGCGTTGAATCGGGAGCCCTCCGACGGGTCCACAATGAGCAGTTCTTC. Its translation is CSVESGALRRVHNEQFF. V and J are TRBV29-1 and TRBJ2-1, with D perhaps matching TRBD2 (6 bases). Per germline, CDR1 SQVTM and CDR2 ANQGSEA. V dropped 2 bases and J dropped 5 bases, with 22 bases sitting between them. The CDR3 contains 17 residues.

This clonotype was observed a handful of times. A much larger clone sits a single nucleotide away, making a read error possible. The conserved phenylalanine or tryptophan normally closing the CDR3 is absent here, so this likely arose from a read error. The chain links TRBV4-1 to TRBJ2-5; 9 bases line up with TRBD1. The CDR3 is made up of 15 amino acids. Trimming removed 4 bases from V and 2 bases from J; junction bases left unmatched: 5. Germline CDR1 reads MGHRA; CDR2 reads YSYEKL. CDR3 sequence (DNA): TGCGCCAGCAGCCGGGGACAGGGCCTTCAAGAGACCCAGTACCTC. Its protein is CASSRGQGLQETQYL.

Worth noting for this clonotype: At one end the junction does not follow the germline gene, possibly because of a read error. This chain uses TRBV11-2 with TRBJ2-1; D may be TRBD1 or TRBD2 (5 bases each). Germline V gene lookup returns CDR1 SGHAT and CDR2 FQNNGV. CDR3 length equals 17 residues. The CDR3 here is CVSSILSGPGINNEQFF. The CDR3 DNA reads TGTGTCAGCAGCATACTGAGCGGCCCAGGGATCAACAATGAGCAGTTCTTC. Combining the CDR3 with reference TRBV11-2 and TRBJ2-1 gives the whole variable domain EAGVAQSPRYKIIEKRQSVAFWCNPISGHATLYWYQQILGQGPKLLIQFQNNGVVDDSQLPKDRFSAERLKGVDSTLKIQPAKLEDSAVYLCVSSILSGPGINNEQFFGPGTRLTVL.

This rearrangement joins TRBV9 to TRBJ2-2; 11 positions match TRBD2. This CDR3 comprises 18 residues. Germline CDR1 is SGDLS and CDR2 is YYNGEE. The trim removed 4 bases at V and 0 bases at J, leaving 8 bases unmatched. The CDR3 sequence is CASSPLGLAGTNTGELFF. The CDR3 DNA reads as TGTGCCAGCAGCCCCCTTGGACTAGCGGGTACGAACACCGGGGAGCTGTTTTTT.

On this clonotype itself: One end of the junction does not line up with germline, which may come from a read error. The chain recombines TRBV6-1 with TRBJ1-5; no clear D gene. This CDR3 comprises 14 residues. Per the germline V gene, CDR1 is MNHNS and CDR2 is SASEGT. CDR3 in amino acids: CASSGTEQSFPRHF. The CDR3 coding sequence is TGTGCCAGCAGTGGCACGGAACAGTCTTTCCCCCGGCATTTT.

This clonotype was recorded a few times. The CDR3 DNA reads TGTGCCACCAGTGGTACCGGGACAGGGTGGTCCGGGGAGCTGTTTTTT. It specifies CATSGTGTGWSGELFF. The chain recombines TRBV24-1 with TRBJ2-2; TRBD1 aligns across 9 bases. This CDR3 region has 16 residues. The ends lost 5 bases at V and 6 bases at J; junction bases unmatched: 9. CDR1 is KGHDR, CDR2 SFDVKD, per germline.

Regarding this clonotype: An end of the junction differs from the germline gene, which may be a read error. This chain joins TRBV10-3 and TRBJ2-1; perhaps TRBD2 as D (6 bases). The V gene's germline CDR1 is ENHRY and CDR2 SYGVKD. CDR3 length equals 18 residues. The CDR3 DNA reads TGTGCCATCAGTGAATTCGGCCGTAGGGCTAGCGTTAACGATGAGCAGTTATTC. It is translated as CAISEFGRRASVNDEQLF.

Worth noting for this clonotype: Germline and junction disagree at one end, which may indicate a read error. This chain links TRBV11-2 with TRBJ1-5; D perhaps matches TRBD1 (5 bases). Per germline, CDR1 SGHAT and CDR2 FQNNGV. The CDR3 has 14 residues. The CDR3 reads CASSPAGSDQPHHF. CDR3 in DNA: TGTGCGAGCAGCCCGGCAGGGTCTGATCAGCCCCATCATTTT.

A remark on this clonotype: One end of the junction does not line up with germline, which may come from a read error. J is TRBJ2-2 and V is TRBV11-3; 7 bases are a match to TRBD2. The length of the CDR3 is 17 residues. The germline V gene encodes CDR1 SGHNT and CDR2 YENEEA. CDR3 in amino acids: CASSLGRLAENIGELFF. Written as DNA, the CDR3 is TGTGCCAGCAGCTTAGGCAGGCTAGCGGAAAACATCGGGGAGTTGTTTTTT.